This T cell receptor beta chain was captured in a study of PD-1 blockade in classical Hodgkin lymphoma. Patients all relapsed after autologous stem cell transplantation, and there was variation in brentuximab vedotin exposure. The table came from immunoSEQ multiplex PCR; TCRdb's copy has only in-frame clones and leaves some out. The table lists about 13,000 clones, 85% to 90% of them singletons. Findings of the study overall: Relative to healthy donors, newly diagnosed patients reportedly had lower baseline TCR diversity, which was reported as lower still in relapsed/refractory patients.

A word on this clone: The antigen remains undetermined.

The CDR3 runs 15 residues. Trimming removed 7 bases from V and 3 bases from J; junction bases left unmatched: 11. CDR1 is MNHNS, CDR2 SASEGT, per germline. This receptor was identified in a human donor with classical Hodgkin lymphoma. The chain employs TRBV6-1 and TRBJ2-7, with 8 nucleotides matching TRBD2. This material consisted of peripheral blood mononuclear cells (PBMCs), taken at baseline. The DNA of the CDR3 is TGTGCCAGCACCCTGACGCGGGAGGCCCACTACGAGCAGTACTTC. Its protein is CASTLTREAHYEQYF.